A selection of T cell receptor beta chains follows, all from one sample in a study of PD-1 blockade in classical Hodgkin lymphoma. Profiling relied on immunoSEQ multiplex PCR, and the TCRdb table lists in-frame clones only, not all of them. The repertoire consists of almost 85,000 clones, with 89% occurring once and the leading ten covering around 20%. This specimen was peripheral blood mononuclear cells (PBMCs), taken at baseline. Receptors were obtained from a human donor with classical Hodgkin lymphoma. The CDR3 runs from the conserved cysteine through the conserved F or W. D genes are given only for firm matches. A row's size may be missing; if present it is once, few, many or a size class.

V,J,size,D,CDR3,DNA
TRBV6-4,TRBJ2-3,.,TRBD2,CASSEGTSGTLDTQYF,TGTGCCAGCAGTGAAGGGACTAGCGGGACCTTAGATACGCAGTATTTT
TRBV5-6,TRBJ2-4,once,.,CASRLTGLAKNIQYF,TGTGCCAGCAGGTTAACGGGGTTAGCTAAAAACATTCAGTACTTC
TRBV6-5,TRBJ2-1,.,TRBD2,CASSYWTSGSGEQFF,TGTGCCAGCAGTTACTGGACTAGCGGGAGCGGTGAGCAGTTCTTC
TRBV5-4,TRBJ2-3,few,TRBD2,CASSPGTSGNGLGDTQYF,TGTGCCAGCAGCCCAGGGACTAGCGGGAATGGGTTAGGAGATACGCAGTATTTT
TRBV7-2,TRBJ1-2,.,.,CASSSKTDHYTF,TGTGCCAGCAGCTCGAAGACAGATCACTACACCTTC
TRBV5-5,TRBJ1-1,.,TRBD1,CASSWDRGFTEAFF,TGTGCCAGCAGTTGGGACAGGGGGTTCACTGAAGCTTTCTTT
TRBV6-5,TRBJ2-3,.,TRBD1,CASSYSPDRGTDTQYF,TGTGCCAGCAGTTACTCGCCGGACAGGGGCACAGATACGCAGTATTTT
TRBV7-9,TRBJ2-7,.,.,CASSLAHGGSRPEQYF,TGTGCCAGCAGCTTAGCTCATGGTGGCTCTCGTCCCGAGCAGTACTTC
TRBV27,TRBJ1-1,.,.,CASNKIGTSHTEAFF,TGTGCCAGCAACAAAATCGGGACATCTCACACTGAAGCTTTCTTT
TRBV21-1,TRBJ2-2,once,.,CASSKAGVNTGELFF,TGTGCCAGCAGCAAAGCGGGGGTAAACACCGGGGAGCTGTTTTTT
TRBV6-1,TRBJ1-2,few,.,CASSEAGAVLGGYTF,TGTGCCAGCAGTGAAGCTGGAGCAGTCTTGGGAGGCTACACCTTC
TRBV19,TRBJ1-1,.,.,CASRHVQGFGTEAFF,TGTGCCAGCAGACACGTACAGGGTTTTGGCACTGAAGCTTTCTTT
TRBV7-9,TRBJ2-1,.,TRBD2,CASSPLAGGSYNEQFF,TGTGCCAGCAGCCCTCTAGCGGGAGGGTCCTACAATGAGCAGTTCTTC
TRBV27,TRBJ2-7,.,.,CASRYLGGDYEQYF,TGTGCCAGCAGATACCTCGGGGGTGACTACGAGCAGTACTTC
TRBV5-5,TRBJ1-4,.,.,CASSLEVARSNEKLFF,TGTGCCAGCAGCTTGGAGGTGGCGAGGTCTAATGAAAAACTGTTTTTT
TRBV6-1,TRBJ2-6,.,.,CASSEDDSGANVLTF,TGTGCCAGCAGTGAAGACGACTCTGGGGCCAACGTCCTGACTTTC
TRBV18,TRBJ1-1,.,.,CASSRERATEAFF,TGTGCCAGCTCCCGCGAGAGGGCCACTGAAGCTTTCTTT
TRBV29-1,TRBJ2-7,.,.,CSVSGGAPEQYF,TGCAGCGTTTCCGGCGGAGCTCCCGAGCAGTACTTC
TRBV10-3,TRBJ2-7,.,TRBD2,CAISAIGTSSVYEQYF,TGTGCCATCAGTGCGATCGGGACTAGCAGCGTCTACGAGCAGTACTTC
TRBV5-1,TRBJ1-5,few,.,CASSLAPGNQPQHF,TGCGCCAGCAGCTTGGCTCCAGGAAATCAGCCCCAGCATTTT
TRBV30,TRBJ2-7,.,.,CAWSVAPAAYEQYF,TGTGCCTGGAGTGTAGCGCCCGCGGCCTACGAGCAGTACTTC
TRBV15,TRBJ1-4,.,.,CATSKKTDNEKLFF,TGTGCCACCAGCAAAAAGACGGATAATGAAAAACTGTTTTTT
TRBV19,TRBJ2-7,once,TRBD1,CAAGTGPSYEQYF,TGTGCCGCCGGGACAGGACCCTCCTACGAGCAGTACTTC
TRBV5-1,TRBJ2-3,.,.,CASSEGQPTPDTQYF,TGCGCCAGCAGCGAAGGACAGCCCACACCCGATACGCAGTATTTT
TRBV4-3,TRBJ2-3,.,TRBD2,CASSQDWAGGPADTQYF,TGCGCCAGCAGCCAAGATTGGGCGGGAGGGCCCGCAGATACGCAGTATTTT
TRBV6-1,TRBJ2-5,.,TRBD1,CASSRTGNGQETQYF,TGTGCCAGCAGCAGGACAGGGAACGGACAAGAGACCCAGTACTTC
TRBV28,TRBJ2-5,.,TRBD2,CASSLYGGGQETQYF,TGTGCCAGCAGTTTATACGGCGGGGGCCAAGAGACCCAGTACTTC
TRBV7-2,TRBJ2-3,.,.,CASSSGHAGYLTDTQYF,TGTGCCAGCAGCTCCGGCCATGCAGGGTATCTCACAGATACGCAGTATTTT
TRBV5-1,TRBJ2-1,.,TRBD2,CASTKVSGSALNEQFF,TGCGCCAGCACCAAAGTGAGCGGGAGTGCCCTAAATGAGCAGTTCTTC
TRBV4-2,TRBJ2-1,once,TRBD2,CASSQPRRGSGIGSPNEQFF,TGTGCCAGCAGCCAACCCAGGCGGGGTAGCGGGATTGGTTCCCCCAATGAGCAGTTCTTC
TRBV15,TRBJ2-1,.,.,CATTTSRSFYNEQFF,TGTGCCACCACCACCTCCCGGAGTTTCTACAATGAGCAGTTCTTC
TRBV27,TRBJ2-7,.,.,CASGAQLTFGEQYF,TGTGCCAGCGGAGCTCAACTGACCTTCGGGGAGCAGTACTTC
TRBV28,TRBJ1-1,.,.,CASSLIRGVGNGEAFF,TGTGCCAGCAGTTTGATCCGGGGAGTGGGGAATGGTGAAGCTTTCTTT
TRBV4-1,TRBJ2-5,.,TRBD2,CASSSPGGLAETQYF,TGCGCCAGCAGCTCCCCGGGGGGTTTGGCAGAGACCCAGTACTTC
TRBV30,TRBJ2-1,.,.,CAWSIPLFGLSSYNEQFF,TGTGCCTGGAGTATCCCCCTCTTTGGACTAAGCTCCTACAATGAGCAGTTCTTC
TRBV7-9,TRBJ2-2,.,.,CASSSRGTGELFF,TGTGCCAGCAGCTCCAGGGGCACCGGGGAGCTGTTTTTT
TRBV25-1,TRBJ2-5,once,TRBD2,CASSYSGVAGQETQYF,TGTGCCAGCAGTTACTCAGGGGTAGCGGGGCAAGAGACCCAGTACTTC
TRBV6-5,TRBJ1-2,.,.,CASSYSNPGASGYTF,TGTGCCAGCAGTTACTCTAATCCGGGGGCGAGTGGCTACACCTTC
TRBV7-2,TRBJ1-1,.,TRBD1,CASPSLGGTENTEAFF,TGTGCCAGCCCTTCTCTGGGGGGGACAGAGAACACTGAAGCTTTCTTT
TRBV19,TRBJ2-1,.,.,CASSKPGRGSNEQFF,TGTGCCAGTAGTAAACCGGGACGAGGTAGTAATGAGCAGTTCTTC
TRBV6-5,TRBJ2-5,.,.,CASRAGSWETQYF,TGTGCCAGCAGGGCGGGAAGTTGGGAGACCCAGTACTTC
TRBV5-4,TRBJ2-2,.,.,CASSVDMTNTGELFF,TGTGCCAGCAGCGTGGACATGACGAACACCGGGGAGCTGTTTTTT
TRBV4-3,TRBJ1-2,.,.,CASSQEVQSVYGYTF,TGCGCCAGCAGCCAAGAAGTGCAGAGCGTCTATGGCTACACCTTC
TRBV25-1,TRBJ2-7,.,TRBD2,CASSSGSYNEQYF,TGTGCCAGCAGTAGCGGGAGTTATAACGAGCAGTACTTC
TRBV5-8,TRBJ2-6,few,.,CASSLAFGKGDVSGANVLTF,TGTGCCAGCAGCTTGGCCTTTGGGAAAGGGGACGTCTCTGGGGCCAACGTCCTGACTTTC
TRBV10-1,TRBJ2-3,.,.,CASSTTDPFTDTQYF,TGCGCCAGCAGTACGACGGATCCCTTTACAGATACGCAGTATTTT
TRBV27,TRBJ1-2,few,.,CASRGPGDNYGYTF,TGTGCCAGCAGGGGCCCGGGGGATAACTATGGCTACACCTTC
TRBV4-1,TRBJ2-3,.,TRBD2,CASSQPGTRSYTDTQYF,TGCGCCAGCAGCCAACCCGGGACTAGATCATACACAGATACGCAGTATTTT